This T cell receptor (beta chain) was recovered during a study of T cells in Graves' hyperthyroidism and ophthalmopathy. The wider study: Peripheral blood was drawn at first diagnosis, prior to all treatment.

The CDR3 covers 14 residues. Germline CDR1 DFQATT, CDR2 SNEGSKA (reference sequence). V was clipped by 3 bases and J by 1 base; unmatched bases: 5. It was RNA transcripts that yielded the amplified TCR beta CDR3 regions. The study used the HTBI primer set for a first-round RT-PCR of the TCR CDR3. TCRdb re-derived calls from the multiplex PCR reads in MiXCR, one entry per CDR3 protein. The sample carries around 760,000 distinct CDR3 sequences, approximately 36% recorded once. There are many counts of this clonotype. The chain uses TRBV20-1 and TRBJ2-5, with 7 bases identical to TRBD1. The source material was blood. This TCR was recovered from a woman in her thirties or forties with Graves' hyperthyroidism. CDR3 region: CSARRGRSQETQYF. The CDR3 DNA is TGCAGTGCTAGGAGGGGGCGGTCCCAAGAGACCCAGTACTTC.